Listed below are T cell receptor beta chains from one sample, sequenced in a study of blood T cell repertoires in COVID-19. The protocol was immunoSEQ multiplex PCR, while the TCRdb copy is restricted to in-frame clones and leaves out a portion. Among 190,000 or so clones, around 90% were seen once, and the ten largest hold over 9%. What was sequenced was PBMCs or T cells enriched from blood (not recorded which). These receptors originate from a man younger than 35 with acute COVID-19. Each CDR3 is given with its conserved first and last residue. Fields, in order: V gene, J gene, CDR3 length, CDR3 protein.

v_gene: TRBV6-5
j_gene: TRBJ2-2
len: 13
CDR3aa: CASQREVTGELFF

v_gene: TRBV4-3
j_gene: TRBJ1-5
len: 14
CDR3aa: CASSQEEEGQPQHF

v_gene: TRBV7-2
j_gene: TRBJ2-1
len: 13
CDR3aa: CASSLRSHNEQFF

v_gene: TRBV2
j_gene: TRBJ2-3
len: 14
CDR3aa: CATRSSGNTDTQYF

v_gene: TRBV14
j_gene: TRBJ1-2
len: 12
CDR3aa: CASSLNNYGYTF

v_gene: TRBV5-6
j_gene: TRBJ2-5
len: 15
CDR3aa: CASSLFERGGETQYF

v_gene: TRBV18
j_gene: TRBJ2-2
len: 16
CDR3aa: CASSLLGTGRAGELFF

v_gene: TRBV6-5
j_gene: TRBJ2-7
len: 15
CDR3aa: CASRLTGGISREQYF

v_gene: TRBV12-3/TRBV12-4
j_gene: TRBJ2-2
len: 12
CDR3aa: CASSPKTGELFF

v_gene: TRBV7-3
j_gene: TRBJ2-2
len: 14
CDR3aa: CASSSAGYTGELFF

v_gene: TRBV3-1/TRBV3-2
j_gene: TRBJ2-1
len: 13
CDR3aa: CASISQGSNEQFF

v_gene: TRBV4-3
j_gene: TRBJ1-3
len: 15
CDR3aa: CASSTQTGLGNTIYF

v_gene: TRBV29-1
j_gene: TRBJ2-7
len: 13
CDR3aa: CSVRTSGTYEQYF

v_gene: TRBV28
j_gene: TRBJ2-3
len: 14
CDR3aa: CASGLAGAGDTQYF

v_gene: TRBV18
j_gene: TRBJ2-5
len: 14
CDR3aa: CASSPPGAVETQYF

v_gene: TRBV13
j_gene: TRBJ2-5
len: 11
CDR3aa: CASSFRETQYF

v_gene: TRBV28
j_gene: TRBJ1-1
len: 14
CDR3aa: CASSPGQGNTEAFF

v_gene: TRBV28
j_gene: TRBJ2-3
len: 15
CDR3aa: CASSSYRGLGDTQYF

v_gene: TRBV4-3
j_gene: TRBJ2-1
len: 15
CDR3aa: CASSQDIRGSNEQFF

v_gene: TRBV2
j_gene: TRBJ1-4
len: 15
CDR3aa: CASSYVDLGEEKLFF

v_gene: TRBV19
j_gene: TRBJ2-1
len: 11
CDR3aa: CASSVGQWQFF

v_gene: TRBV3-1/TRBV3-2
j_gene: TRBJ2-2
len: 17
CDR3aa: CASSRPHTGGITGELFF

v_gene: TRBV7-3
j_gene: TRBJ1-2
len: 13
CDR3aa: CASSPGQIYGYTF

v_gene: TRBV28
j_gene: TRBJ1-4
len: 13
CDR3aa: CASSLGREEKLFF

v_gene: TRBV4-1
j_gene: TRBJ2-7
len: 15
CDR3aa: CASSPASGVTYEQYF

v_gene: TRBV10-2
j_gene: TRBJ2-2
len: 15
CDR3aa: CASSGYLAGTGELFF

v_gene: TRBV2
j_gene: TRBJ1-3
len: 14
CDR3aa: CASSTGTGGNTIYF

v_gene: TRBV6-5
j_gene: TRBJ1-6
len: 15
CDR3aa: CASSYSDRGGSPLHF

v_gene: TRBV28
j_gene: TRBJ1-2
len: 15
CDR3aa: CASSPGTGDPFGYTF

v_gene: TRBV7-7
j_gene: TRBJ2-2
len: 15
CDR3aa: CASSLDRANTGELFF

v_gene: TRBV30
j_gene: TRBJ1-1
len: 15
CDR3aa: CAWSSYSTGKTEAFF

v_gene: TRBV5-1
j_gene: TRBJ1-2
len: 14
CDR3aa: CASSLKTGDYGYTF

v_gene: TRBV4-1
j_gene: TRBJ1-2
len: 13
CDR3aa: CASRPASVGGYTF

v_gene: TRBV7-3
j_gene: TRBJ1-1
len: 15
CDR3aa: CASSFALSGNTEAFF

v_gene: TRBV18
j_gene: TRBJ2-7
len: 16
CDR3aa: CASSPQGSRVGYEQYF

v_gene: TRBV28
j_gene: TRBJ2-7
len: 16
CDR3aa: CASSLTAGGFSYEQYF

v_gene: TRBV25-1
j_gene: TRBJ2-3
len: 17
CDR3aa: CASSPAGDRLPTDTQYF

v_gene: TRBV13
j_gene: TRBJ1-3
len: 16
CDR3aa: CASSWTTGSSGNTIYF

v_gene: TRBV11-2
j_gene: TRBJ2-7
len: 15
CDR3aa: CASSLVTGVLYEQYF

v_gene: TRBV12-3/TRBV12-4
j_gene: TRBJ2-3
len: 13
CDR3aa: CASSFSRTDTQYF

v_gene: TRBV6-5
j_gene: TRBJ1-5
len: 15
CDR3aa: CASSPGDGVWEPQHF

v_gene: TRBV5-4
j_gene: TRBJ2-6
len: 13
CDR3aa: CASSKPGANVLTF

v_gene: TRBV27
j_gene: TRBJ2-6
len: 16
CDR3aa: CASSLMEKAGANVLTF

v_gene: TRBV7-9
j_gene: TRBJ2-3
len: 13
CDR3aa: CASSLARTDTQYF

v_gene: TRBV28
j_gene: TRBJ1-2
len: 15
CDR3aa: CASNLRTGTVYGYTF

v_gene: TRBV6-5
j_gene: TRBJ2-5
len: 13
CDR3aa: CASSYAGGATQYF

v_gene: TRBV2
j_gene: TRBJ2-1
len: 17
CDR3aa: CASSERASGSSYNEQFF

v_gene: TRBV4-1
j_gene: TRBJ2-7
len: 14
CDR3aa: CASSSGQGPYEQYF

v_gene: TRBV6-4
j_gene: TRBJ2-7
len: 13
CDR3aa: CASNRTGNYEQYF

v_gene: TRBV28
j_gene: TRBJ2-5
len: 16
CDR3aa: CASSPVTGSGQETQYF

v_gene: TRBV4-3
j_gene: TRBJ1-4
len: 11
CDR3aa: CASRQDEKLFF

v_gene: TRBV4-1
j_gene: TRBJ1-1
len: 15
CDR3aa: CASSLVWEVNTEAFF

v_gene: TRBV28
j_gene: TRBJ2-2
len: 13
CDR3aa: CASSRGYTGELFF

v_gene: TRBV10-1
j_gene: TRBJ1-2
len: 14
CDR3aa: CARPKRSFLCGYTF

v_gene: TRBV28
j_gene: TRBJ1-1
len: 14
CDR3aa: CASTLGPTNTEAFF

v_gene: TRBV30
j_gene: TRBJ1-1
len: 13
CDR3aa: CAWSVGDATEAFF

v_gene: TRBV19
j_gene: TRBJ2-1
len: 15
CDR3aa: CASSMSGSSYNEQFF

v_gene: TRBV10-3
j_gene: TRBJ1-5
len: 16
CDR3aa: CATNREGQGDFQPQHF

v_gene: TRBV12-3/TRBV12-4
j_gene: TRBJ2-1
len: 12
CDR3aa: CASRDIVQEQFF